One T cell receptor beta chain is described in this entry. Its antigen remains unknown. This sample is part of a study of cytomegalovirus exposure and HLA in healthy donors. The CDR3 is 19 residues long. Germline CDR1 reads SGHNT; CDR2 reads YYREEE (reference sequence). J gave up 1 base and V 4 bases, and 12 bases lay outside the gene matches. Primers: 60 Vbeta forward and 13 Jbeta reverse. Profiling relied on immunoSEQ multiplex PCR, and the TCRdb table lists in-frame clones only, not all of them. This table has 200,000 or so clones, more than 75% appearing once. Overall study findings and caveats: Highest at DRB1 and lowest at HLA-C, TCR association rates differed among HLA loci in a later analysis. A prior analysis recorded that most TCR beta V segments were productive about 87% or about 30% of the time.

The specimen sequenced was PBMCs. The receptor was derived from a woman aged 18-35 years in good health and CMV-seronegative. V is TRBV5-4 and J is TRBJ2-4; 12 bases are shared with TRBD2. The CDR3 loop reads CASSVMTSGGGFAKNIQYF. The CDR3 DNA reads as TGTGCCAGCAGCGTAATGACTAGCGGGGGAGGGTTTGCCAAAAACATTCAGTACTTC. The variable domain in full, with the rest retrieved from reference TRBV5-4 and TRBJ2-4, is ETGVTQSPTHLIKTRGQQVTLRCSSQSGHNTVSWYQQALGQGPQFIFQYYREEENGRGNFPPRFSGLQFPNYSSELNVNALELDDSALYLCASSVMTSGGGFAKNIQYFGAGTRLSVL.